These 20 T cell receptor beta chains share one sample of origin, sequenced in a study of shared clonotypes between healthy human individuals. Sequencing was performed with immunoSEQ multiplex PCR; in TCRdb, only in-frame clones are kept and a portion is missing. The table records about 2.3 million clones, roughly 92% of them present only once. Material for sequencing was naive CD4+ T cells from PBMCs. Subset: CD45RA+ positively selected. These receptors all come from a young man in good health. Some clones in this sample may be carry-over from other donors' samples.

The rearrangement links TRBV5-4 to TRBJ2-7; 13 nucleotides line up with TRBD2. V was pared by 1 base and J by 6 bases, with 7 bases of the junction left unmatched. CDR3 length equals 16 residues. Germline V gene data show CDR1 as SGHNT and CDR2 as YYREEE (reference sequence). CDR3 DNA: TGTGCCAGCAGCTTGAAATTCGGGACTAGCGGGATCGAGCAGTACTTC. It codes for CASSLKFGTSGIEQYF.

As DNA, the CDR3 is TGTGCCAGCAGTTCCAGGGACAGGGGCGGAGGCTACACCTTC. Residues: CASSSRDRGGGYTF. This chain connects TRBV6-5 to TRBJ1-2; the match to TRBD1 covers 10 bases. V lost 4 bases and J lost 8; bases outside the gene matches: 7. The CDR3 sequence is 14 residues long. The germline V gene has CDR1 MNHEY and CDR2 SVGAGI.

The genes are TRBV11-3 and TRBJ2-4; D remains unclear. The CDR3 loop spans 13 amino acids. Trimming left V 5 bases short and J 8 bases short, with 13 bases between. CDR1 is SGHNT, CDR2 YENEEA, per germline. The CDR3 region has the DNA TGTGCCAGCAGCCGCTACAGCGAGGACATTCAGTACTTC. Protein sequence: CASSRYSEDIQYF.

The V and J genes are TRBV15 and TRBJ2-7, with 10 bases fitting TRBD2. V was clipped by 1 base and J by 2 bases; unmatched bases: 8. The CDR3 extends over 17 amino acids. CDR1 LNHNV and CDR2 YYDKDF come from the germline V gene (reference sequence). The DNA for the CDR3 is TGTGCCACCAGCAGAGTTATTGAGAGCGGGAGGGCCTACGAGCAGTACTTC. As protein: CATSRVIESGRAYEQYF. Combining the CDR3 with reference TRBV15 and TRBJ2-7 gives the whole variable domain DAMVIQNPRYQVTQFGKPVTLSCSQTLNHNVMYWYQQKSSQAPKLLFHYYDKDFNNEADTPDNFQSRRPNTSFCFLDIRSPGLGDTAMYLCATSRVIESGRAYEQYFGPGTRLTVT.

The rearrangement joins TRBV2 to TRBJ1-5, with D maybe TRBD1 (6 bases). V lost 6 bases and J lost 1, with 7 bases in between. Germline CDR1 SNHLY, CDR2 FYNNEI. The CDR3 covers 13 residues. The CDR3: CASRDRSNQPQHF. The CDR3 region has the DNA TGTGCCAGCAGGGACAGAAGCAATCAGCCCCAGCATTTT.

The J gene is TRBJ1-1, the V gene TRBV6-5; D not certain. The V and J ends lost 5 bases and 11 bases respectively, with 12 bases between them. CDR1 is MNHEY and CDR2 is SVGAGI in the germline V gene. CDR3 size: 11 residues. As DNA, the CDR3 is TGTGCCAGCAGTACGCCCCGGACTGCTTTCTTT. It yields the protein CASSTPRTAFF.

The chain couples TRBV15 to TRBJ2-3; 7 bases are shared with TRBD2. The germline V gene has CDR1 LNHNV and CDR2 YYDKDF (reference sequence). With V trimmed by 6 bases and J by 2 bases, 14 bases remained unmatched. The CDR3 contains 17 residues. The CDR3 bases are TGTGCCACCAGTAGGAGGGGAGGGCCATTGTACACAGATACGCAGTATTTT. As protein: CATSRRGGPLYTDTQYF.

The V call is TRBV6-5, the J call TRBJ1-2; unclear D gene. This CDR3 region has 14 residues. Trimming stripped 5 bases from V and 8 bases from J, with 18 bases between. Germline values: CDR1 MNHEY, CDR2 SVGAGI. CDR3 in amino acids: CASSRSGENGGYTF. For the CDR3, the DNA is TGTGCCAGCAGTCGGTCGGGAGAGAATGGGGGCTACACCTTC.

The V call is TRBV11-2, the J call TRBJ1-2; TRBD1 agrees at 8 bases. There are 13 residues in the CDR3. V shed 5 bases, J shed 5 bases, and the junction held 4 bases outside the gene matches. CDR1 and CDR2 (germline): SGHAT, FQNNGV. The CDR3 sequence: CASSNTGGYGYTF. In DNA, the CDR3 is TGTGCCAGCAGCAACACAGGGGGTTATGGCTACACCTTC.

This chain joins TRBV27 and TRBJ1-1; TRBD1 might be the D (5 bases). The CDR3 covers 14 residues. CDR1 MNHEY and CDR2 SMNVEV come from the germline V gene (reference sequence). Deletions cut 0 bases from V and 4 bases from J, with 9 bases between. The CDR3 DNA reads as TGTGCCAGCAGTTTATCGATGAGGGGCACTGAAGCTTTCTTT. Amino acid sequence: CASSLSMRGTEAFF.

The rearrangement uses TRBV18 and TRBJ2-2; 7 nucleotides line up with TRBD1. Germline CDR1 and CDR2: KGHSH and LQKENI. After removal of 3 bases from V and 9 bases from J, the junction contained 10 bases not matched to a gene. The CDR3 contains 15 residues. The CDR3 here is CASSPGTDPQRELFF. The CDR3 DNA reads TGTGCCAGCTCACCGGGGACAGATCCTCAACGGGAGCTGTTTTTT. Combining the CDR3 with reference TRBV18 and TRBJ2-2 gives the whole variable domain NAGVMQNPRHLVRRRGQEARLRCSPMKGHSHVYWYRQLPEEGLKFMVYLQKENIIDESGMPKERFSAEFPKEGPSILRIQQVVRGDSAAYFCASSPGTDPQRELFFGEGSRLTVL.

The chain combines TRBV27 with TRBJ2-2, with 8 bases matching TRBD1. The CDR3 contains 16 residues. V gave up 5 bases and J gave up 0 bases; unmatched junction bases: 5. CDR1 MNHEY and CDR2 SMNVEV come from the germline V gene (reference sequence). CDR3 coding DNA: TGTGCCAGCAGTCCTTGGACAGGGCCGAACACCGGGGAGCTGTTTTTT. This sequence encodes CASSPWTGPNTGELFF.

Written as DNA, the CDR3 is TGTGCCAGCAGAGAGACAGCCGACTATGGCTACACCTTC. Amino acids: CASRETADYGYTF. The rearrangement uses TRBV28 and TRBJ1-2; tentatively, D is TRBD1 (5 bases). V was shortened by 6 bases and J by 3 bases, with 11 bases between the two germline ends. The CDR3 extends over 13 amino acids. Looked up from germline, CDR1 is MDHEN and CDR2 is SYDVKM.

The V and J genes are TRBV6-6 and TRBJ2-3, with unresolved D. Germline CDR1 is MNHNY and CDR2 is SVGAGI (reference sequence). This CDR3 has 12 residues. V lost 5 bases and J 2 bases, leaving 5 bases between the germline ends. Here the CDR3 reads CASSPNTDTQYF. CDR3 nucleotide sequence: TGTGCCAGCAGTCCGAACACAGATACGCAGTATTTT.

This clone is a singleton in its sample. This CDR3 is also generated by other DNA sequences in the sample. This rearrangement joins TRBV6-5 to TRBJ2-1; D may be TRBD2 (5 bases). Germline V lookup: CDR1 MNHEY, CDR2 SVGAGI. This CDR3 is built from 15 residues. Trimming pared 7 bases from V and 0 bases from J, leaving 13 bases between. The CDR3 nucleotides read TGTGCCAGCACCCCCCATCGGGGCTCCTACAATGAGCAGTTCTTC. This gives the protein CASTPHRGSYNEQFF.

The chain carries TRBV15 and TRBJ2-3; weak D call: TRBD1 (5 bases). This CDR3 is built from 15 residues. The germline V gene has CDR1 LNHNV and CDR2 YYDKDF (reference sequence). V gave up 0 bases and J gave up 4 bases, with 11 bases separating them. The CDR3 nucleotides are TGTGCCACCAGCAGAGATGGCGCCAGGGCAGATACGCAGTATTTT. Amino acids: CATSRDGARADTQYF.

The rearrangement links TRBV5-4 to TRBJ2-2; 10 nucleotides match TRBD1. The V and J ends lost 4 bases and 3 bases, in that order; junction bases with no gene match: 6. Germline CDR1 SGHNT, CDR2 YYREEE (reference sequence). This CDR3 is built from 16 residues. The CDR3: CASSNRDRGYTGELFF. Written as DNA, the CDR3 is TGTGCCAGCAGCAACCGGGACAGGGGATACACCGGGGAGCTGTTTTTT.

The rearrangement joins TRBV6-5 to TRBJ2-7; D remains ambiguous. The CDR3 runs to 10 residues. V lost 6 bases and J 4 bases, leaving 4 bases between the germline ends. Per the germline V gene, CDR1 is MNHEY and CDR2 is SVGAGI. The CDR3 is CASSEYEQYF. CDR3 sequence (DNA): TGTGCCAGCAGCGAATACGAGCAGTACTTC.

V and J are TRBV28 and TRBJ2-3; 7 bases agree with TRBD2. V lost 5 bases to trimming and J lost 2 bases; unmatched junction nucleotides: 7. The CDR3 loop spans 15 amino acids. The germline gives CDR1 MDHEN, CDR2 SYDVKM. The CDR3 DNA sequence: TGTGCCAGCAGTCTACTGAGCGGGGACACAGATACGCAGTATTTT. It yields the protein CASSLLSGDTDTQYF. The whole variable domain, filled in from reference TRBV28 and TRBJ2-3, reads DVKVTQSSRYLVKRTGEKVFLECVQDMDHENMFWYRQDPGLGLRLIYFSYDVKMKEKGDIPEGYSVSREKKERFSLILESASTNQTSMYLCASSLLSGDTDTQYFGPGTRLTVL.

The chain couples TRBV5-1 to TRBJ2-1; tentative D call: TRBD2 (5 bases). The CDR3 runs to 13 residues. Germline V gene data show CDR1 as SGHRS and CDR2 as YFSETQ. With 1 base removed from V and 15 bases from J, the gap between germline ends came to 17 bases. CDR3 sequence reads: CASSLFPAAAGFF. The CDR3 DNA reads TGCGCCAGCAGCTTGTTTCCAGCAGCTGCGGGGTTCTTC.